This T cell receptor beta chain was obtained from a study of T-cell reconstitution after alpha-beta-depleted transplantation in children (TCRdb year 2016). Study-wide context: Using TCR repertoire profiling, the study followed T-cell immune reconstitution in a quantitative way in children after TCRalphabeta/CD19-depleted allogeneic hematopoietic cell transplantation.

Per the germline V gene (reference sequence), DFQATT is the CDR1 and SNEGSKA is the CDR2. The CDR3 runs 14 residues from the cysteine to the phenylalanine. Only the CDR3 region is kept as DNA, spanning 42 bases read in frame from base 1. After removal of 3 bases from V and 0 bases from J, the junction retains 2 bases not matched to a gene. Receptor amplification or capture employed PCR. These reads were obtained on an Illumina HiSeq 2500. To normalize quantification of the TCRbeta repertoire, the TCR libraries were built with molecular barcoding that relied on unique molecular identifiers. TCRdb reworked the public reads: Q25 trimming with fastp, MiXCR clone assembly, productive beta chains retained. Each CDR3 protein appears once, grouped with its most common genes and DNA. Across this sample there are hundreds of thousands of distinct CDR3 sequences, with about a sixth seen only once. The ten top clones hold more than 2.5% of the sample.

This clonotype was seen more than once but under ten times. Its antigen is still unknown. Base qualities are missing; no much larger clone stands one base away. The rearranged segments are TRBV20-1 and TRBJ1-5; 7 bases in between match TRBD1. The specimen comprised PBMCs from the stem cell graft donor, sampled from the stem cell graft. The TCR was taken from a human donor who donated a stem cell graft to a child with acute lymphoblastic leukemia. The nucleotide sequence reads TGCAGTGCTAGGACAGGGTTTAGCAATCAGCCCCAGCATTTT. The translation is CSARTGFSNQPQHF.